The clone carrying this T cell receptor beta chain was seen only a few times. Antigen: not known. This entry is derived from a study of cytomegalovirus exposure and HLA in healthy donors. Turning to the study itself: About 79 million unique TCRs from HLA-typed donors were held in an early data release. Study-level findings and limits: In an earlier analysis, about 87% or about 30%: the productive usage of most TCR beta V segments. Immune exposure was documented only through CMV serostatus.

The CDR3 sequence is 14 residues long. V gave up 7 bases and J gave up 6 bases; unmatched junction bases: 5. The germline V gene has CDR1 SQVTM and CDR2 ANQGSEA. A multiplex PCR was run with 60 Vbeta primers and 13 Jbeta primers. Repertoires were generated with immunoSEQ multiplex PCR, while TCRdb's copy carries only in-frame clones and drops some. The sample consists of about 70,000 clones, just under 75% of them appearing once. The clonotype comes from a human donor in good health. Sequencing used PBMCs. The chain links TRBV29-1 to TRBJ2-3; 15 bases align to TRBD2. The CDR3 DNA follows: TGCAGCGGGTGGACTAGCGGGAGGGGGGATACGCAGTATTTT. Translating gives CSGWTSGRGDTQYF.